This entry concerns a single T cell receptor beta chain. The antigen remains unidentified. The sample is drawn from a study of OX40 agonist ivuxolimab in advanced cancers. Study context: Checkpoint inhibitors had been given previously to 35% to 50% of patients. Study conclusions and caveats: At 0.1 to 3.0 mg/kg, CD4+ and CD8+ blood T cells expanded clonally by week 6.

Clones were sequenced by immunoSEQ multiplex PCR, and TCRdb holds only the in-frame ones, with some missing. This sample has tens of thousands of clones; roughly 88% occur once, and the top ten carry under 0.65%. Sampling times: baseline, cycle 4 day 1, cycle 7 day 1. Trimming took 3 bases from V and 2 from J, leaving 22 bases between them. Germline assignment: CDR1 LNHDA and CDR2 SQIVND (reference sequence). The CDR3 loop spans 18 amino acids. The TCR sequence derives from an adult with an advanced solid tumor such as melanoma, head and neck, liver or kidney cancer. The sequencing here drew on CD4+ or CD8+ T cells sorted from blood, taken in a trial of the OX40 agonist ivuxolimab. V and J are TRBV19 and TRBJ1-1; D remains ambiguous. In DNA, the CDR3 is TGTGCCAGTAGTATCTTGTCCCCCCTTCGGGAGACAAACACTGAAGCTTTCTTT. This encodes CASSILSPLRETNTEAFF.